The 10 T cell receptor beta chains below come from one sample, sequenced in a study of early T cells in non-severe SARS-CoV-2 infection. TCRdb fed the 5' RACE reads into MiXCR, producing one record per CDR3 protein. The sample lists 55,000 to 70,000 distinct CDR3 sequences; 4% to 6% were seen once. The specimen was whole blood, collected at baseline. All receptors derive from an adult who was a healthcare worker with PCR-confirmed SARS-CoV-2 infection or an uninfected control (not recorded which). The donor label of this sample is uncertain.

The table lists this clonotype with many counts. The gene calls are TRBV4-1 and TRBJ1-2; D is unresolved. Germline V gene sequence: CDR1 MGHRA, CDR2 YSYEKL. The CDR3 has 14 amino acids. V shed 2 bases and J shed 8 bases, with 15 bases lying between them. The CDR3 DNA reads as TGCGCCAGCAGCCAACAGTCCCCGGGGATCGGCTACACCTTC. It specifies CASSQQSPGIGYTF.

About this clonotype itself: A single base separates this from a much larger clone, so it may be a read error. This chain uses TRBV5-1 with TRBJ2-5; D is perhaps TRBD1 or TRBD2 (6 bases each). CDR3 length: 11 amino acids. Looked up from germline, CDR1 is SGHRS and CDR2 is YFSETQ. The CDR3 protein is CASSRGETRYF. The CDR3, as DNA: TGCGCCAGCAGCAGGGGGGAGACCCGGTACTTC.

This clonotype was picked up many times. CDR3 loop: CASSLLLPEKLFF. CDR3 sequence (DNA): TGTGCCAGCAGCTTACTACTCCCTGAAAAACTGTTTTTT. This chain connects TRBV5-8 to TRBJ1-4; D ambiguous. Germline-derived CDR1 and CDR2 are SGHTS and YDEGEE. Trimming took off 2 bases at V and 7 bases at J, with 9 bases between the two ends. This CDR3 comprises 13 residues.

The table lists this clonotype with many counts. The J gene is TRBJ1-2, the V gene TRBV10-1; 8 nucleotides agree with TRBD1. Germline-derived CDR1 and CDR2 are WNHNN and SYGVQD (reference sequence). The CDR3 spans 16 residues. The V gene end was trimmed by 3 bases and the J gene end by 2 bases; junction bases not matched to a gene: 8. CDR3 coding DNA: TGCGCCAGCAGTGATGTTCCTGGACAGGGAAACTATGGCTACACCTTC. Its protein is CASSDVPGQGNYGYTF.

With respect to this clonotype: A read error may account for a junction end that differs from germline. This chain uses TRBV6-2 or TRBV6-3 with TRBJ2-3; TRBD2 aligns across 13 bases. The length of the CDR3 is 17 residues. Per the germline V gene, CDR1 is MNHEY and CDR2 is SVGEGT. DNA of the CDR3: TGTGCCAACAGTTACCCAACTAGCGGGGGGGCGCCAGATACGCAGTATTTT. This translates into CANSYPTSGGAPDTQYF.

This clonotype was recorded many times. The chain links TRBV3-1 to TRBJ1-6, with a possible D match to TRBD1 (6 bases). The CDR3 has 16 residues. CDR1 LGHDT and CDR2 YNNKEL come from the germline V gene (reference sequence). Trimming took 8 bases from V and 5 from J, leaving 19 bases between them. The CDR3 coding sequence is TGTGCCAGCCGCATTTCTGGGGGGGCAGATAATTCACCCCTCCACTTT. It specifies CASRISGGADNSPLHF.

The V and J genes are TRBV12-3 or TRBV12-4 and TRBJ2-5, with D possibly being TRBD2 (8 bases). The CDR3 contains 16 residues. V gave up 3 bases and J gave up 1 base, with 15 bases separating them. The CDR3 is CASSFRGSGGQETQYF. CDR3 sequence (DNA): TGTGCCAGCAGTTTCAGGGGGAGCGGGGGCCAAGAGACCCAGTACTTC.

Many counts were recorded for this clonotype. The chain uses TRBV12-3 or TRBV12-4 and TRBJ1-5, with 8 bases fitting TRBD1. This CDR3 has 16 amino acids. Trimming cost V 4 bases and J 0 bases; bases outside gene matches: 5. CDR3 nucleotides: TGTGCCAGCAGTTACGCGGGACAGGTTAGCAATCAGCCCCAGCATTTT. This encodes CASSYAGQVSNQPQHF.

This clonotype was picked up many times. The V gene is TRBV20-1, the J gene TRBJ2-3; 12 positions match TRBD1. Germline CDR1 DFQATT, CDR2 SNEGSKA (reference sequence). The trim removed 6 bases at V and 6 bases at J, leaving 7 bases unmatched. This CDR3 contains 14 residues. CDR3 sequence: CSAQGQGAGDTQYF. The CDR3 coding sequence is TGCAGTGCACAGGGACAGGGGGCCGGGGATACGCAGTATTTT.

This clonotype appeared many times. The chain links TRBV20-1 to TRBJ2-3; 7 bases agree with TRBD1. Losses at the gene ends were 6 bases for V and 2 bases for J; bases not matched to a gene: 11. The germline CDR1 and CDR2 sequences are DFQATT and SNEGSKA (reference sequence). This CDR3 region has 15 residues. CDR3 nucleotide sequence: TGCAGTGCAAGTGACAGGGCGAGGCTCACAGATACGCAGTATTTT. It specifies CSASDRARLTDTQYF.